This TCR beta chain was captured by sequencing in a study of blood T cell repertoires in COVID-19. Turning to the study itself: Italy, Spain and the United States were the sources of the convalescent and acute COVID-19 samples.

V was shortened by 2 bases and J by 2 bases, with 11 bases between the two germline ends. The CDR3 runs to 15 residues. CDR1 and CDR2 from the germline V gene are SGHNT and YENEEA. Per the original methods: From reference gene primer amplification, estimates of nucleated cell counts were derived. Assay: immunoSEQ multiplex PCR; the TCRdb copy retains only in-frame clones and omits some. The V and J calls and the clone size are those of that table, but D and trimming were determined from the DNA. The sample consists of about 190,000 clones, around 84% of them appearing once. This receptor was obtained from a human donor in a cohort sampled during active COVID-19. The chain combines TRBV11-3 with TRBJ2-3, with D maybe TRBD2 (6 bases). Sequenced input: peripheral blood. This CDR3 is CASSLNGGPTDTQYF. CDR3 bases: TGTGCCAGCAGCTTAAACGGGGGACCCACAGATACGCAGTATTTT.